One sample yielded the 3 T cell receptor beta chains listed below, sequenced in a study of T cells in Graves' hyperthyroidism and ophthalmopathy (dated by TCRdb to the late 2010s). Preparation of the library involved multiplex PCR. Sequencing was performed on an Illumina HiSeq 2000. The TCR beta CDR3 regions were amplified from the RNA transcripts. For the first round of RT-PCR on the TCR CDR3, the HTBI primer set was used together with the Qiagen OneStep RT-PCR kit. TCRdb trimmed public reads at Q25 via fastp, called clones via MiXCR and kept in-frame beta chains. Rows with one shared CDR3 protein collapse into an entry with the most common genes and DNA. The table for this sample lists hundreds of thousands of distinct CDR3 sequences; 35% to 40% of them were counted only once. About 8.9% of the sample is in the top ten clones. The specimen sequenced was blood. These receptor sequences come from a man aged 18 to 30 with Graves' hyperthyroidism.

V usage is TRBV20-1 and J usage is TRBJ2-2, with 9 bases that match TRBD2. Germline values: CDR1 DFQATT, CDR2 SNEGSKA (reference sequence). The CDR3 has 15 residues. The trim removed 0 bases at V and 7 bases at J, leaving 6 bases unmatched. CDR3 residues: CSARDWVAGVGELFF. The CDR3 coding sequence is TGCAGTGCTAGAGATTGGGTAGCGGGAGTCGGGGAGCTGTTTTTT.

The J gene is TRBJ2-7, the V gene TRBV5-1; TRBD2 might be the D (5 bases). The CDR3 covers 17 residues. V was shortened by 6 bases and J by 0 bases, with 22 bases between the two germline ends. Germline V lookup: CDR1 SGHRS, CDR2 YFSETQ. The CDR3 DNA follows: TGCGCCAGCACAGGACTCGAAACCCCCTTCAGCTCCTACGAGCAGTACTTC. This gives the protein CASTGLETPFSSYEQYF.

This clonotype occurred many times. The chain carries TRBV7-9 and TRBJ1-1; 7 nucleotides line up with TRBD1. CDR3 length equals 15 residues. The junction had 10 bases not matched to a gene; V was cut back by 2 bases and J by 7 bases. Germline V CDR1 and CDR2: SEHNR, FQNEAQ (reference sequence). In DNA form, the CDR3 reads TGTGCCAGCAGCTTATCGGACAGGTCGTACAATGAAGCTTTCTTT. It specifies CASSLSDRSYNEAFF.